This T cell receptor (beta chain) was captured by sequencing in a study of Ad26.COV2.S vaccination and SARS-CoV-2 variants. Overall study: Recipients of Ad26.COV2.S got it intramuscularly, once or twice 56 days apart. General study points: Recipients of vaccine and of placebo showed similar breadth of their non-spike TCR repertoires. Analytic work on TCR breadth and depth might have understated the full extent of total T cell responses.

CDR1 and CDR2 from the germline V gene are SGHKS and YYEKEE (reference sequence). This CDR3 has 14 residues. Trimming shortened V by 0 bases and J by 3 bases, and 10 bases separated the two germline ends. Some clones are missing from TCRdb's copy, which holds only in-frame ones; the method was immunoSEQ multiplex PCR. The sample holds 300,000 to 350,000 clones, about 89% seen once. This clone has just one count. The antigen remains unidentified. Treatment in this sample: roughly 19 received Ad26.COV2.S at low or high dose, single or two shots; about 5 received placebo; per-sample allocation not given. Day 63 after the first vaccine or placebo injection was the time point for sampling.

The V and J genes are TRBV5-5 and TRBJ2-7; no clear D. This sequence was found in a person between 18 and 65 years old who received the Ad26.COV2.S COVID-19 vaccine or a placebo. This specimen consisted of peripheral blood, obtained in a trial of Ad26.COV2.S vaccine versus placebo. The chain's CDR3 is CASSLDILFYEQYF. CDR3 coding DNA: TGTGCCAGCAGCTTGGACATCCTCTTCTACGAGCAGTACTTC.